Listed here is a single T cell receptor (beta chain). The data are from a study of blood T cell repertoires in COVID-19. Study at large: COVID-19 samples from acute and convalescent phases originated in the United States, Italy and Spain.

From germline, CDR1 is SGHTA and CDR2 FQGNSA. The CDR3 loop spans 16 amino acids. Trimming took 5 bases from V and 5 from J; bases not matched to a gene: 13. Sequenced by immunoSEQ multiplex PCR; TCRdb stores in-frame clones only, minus some. The table includes approximately 80,000 clones, 90% detected once. Sequencing was carried out using peripheral blood. This TCR was sampled from a woman in her 50s in a cohort sampled during active COVID-19. This sequence joins TRBV7-2 and TRBJ2-5, with TRBD1 identical over 8 bases. CDR3 protein: CASSTRQGIVFETQYF. The DNA for the CDR3 is TGTGCCAGCAGCACCCGACAGGGGATAGTTTTCGAGACCCAGTACTTC.